The entry below describes one TCR beta chain. Its binding antigen is unknown. Within one base of it there is no much larger clone, and no base qualities were kept. TCRbeta CDR3 regions were amplified from genomic DNA by means of the immunoSEQ Assay, a bias-controlled multiplex PCR. The authors' pipeline ran thus. Within the assay, amplification of reference gene primers was used to estimate how many nucleated cells each sample contained. To quantify the absolute abundance of each unique TCRbeta CDR3 rearrangement, sequence reads were collapsed and filtered. For each sample, productive Simpson clonality was calculated as the square root of Simpson's diversity index across productive rearrangements. Held by TCRdb, this immuneACCESS table contains in-frame sequences only and omits some clones. Under half of the omission traces to an unresolved V gene where checked; the cause of the rest is unknown. The V and J calls and clone size come from that table; D and trimming were worked out from the DNA. The sample table holds roughly 200,000 clones, of which 65% to 85% were seen once. The top ten clonotypes cover approximately 4% of the sample.

This sample was included in a study of blood T cell repertoires in COVID-19 (dated by TCRdb to about 2020). About the study as a whole: Samples from collaborators originated in the United States, Italy and Spain and spanned both the acute and convalescent phases of COVID-19. Subjects who had been exposed to COVID-19, were actively infected with it, or had recovered from it provided the deeply sampled blood TCRbeta repertoires that made up the dataset. Where HLA class I and class II types were available, the types were taken from metadata supplied by the sample provider, not from assay-based typing. The repertoires were released in a freely available public database intended as a resource for research on the immune response to SARS-CoV-2. The sample metadata nearly always contained a de-identified subject ID, COVID-19 status, age in years and sex. The samples were drawn from two sources: the first 160 participants of the ongoing ImmuneRACE study, and over 1,000 subjects contributed by 6 global collaborators. The material from the prospective study consisted of cDNA or gDNA derived from T cells, B-cell-depleted T cells, or PBMCs. Points the paper makes about the study in general: How much clinical and demographic metadata was included differed by source and by participant, and the metadata was provided uncurated.

Collaborating institutions collected whole blood in K2EDTA tubes following their own protocols. For TCRbeta analysis, collaborators shipped samples as frozen whole blood, isolated PBMCs, or DNA extracted from either of those sample types. Sequences were obtained from peripheral blood. The TCR comes from a man aged 45-65 years with active or convalescent COVID-19.

The CDR3 protein: CASSLESGDPPIEQFF. DNA sequence: TGTGCCAGCAGCTTAGAGTCGGGAGACCCCCCCATTGAGCAGTTCTTC. The chain joins TRBV11-2 to TRBJ2-1; the D gene is possibly TRBD2, with 6 bases matching. For CDR1 and CDR2, the germline V gene lists SGHAT and FQNNGV. CDR3 length: 16 amino acids, cysteine to phenylalanine. Of the read, only the CDR3 DNA is kept; its 48 bases are in frame from base 1. The V end loses 0 bases and the J end loses 9 bases, and a stretch of 18 bases separates them.